The 30 T cell receptor beta chains below were found in one sample sequenced in a study of blood T cells in healthy people across ages. Next came a second PCR, run for about 6 to 11 cycles, which used a sample-barcoded 5' primer along with a J-beta primer mix. TCRdb redid the calling of the 5' RACE reads with MiXCR, one entry per CDR3 protein. The sample yields around 1,500,000 distinct CDR3 sequences, about 40% seen once. The sequenced material came from blood. The receptor set was obtained from a young woman in good health.

The chain is built from TRBV5-1 and TRBJ2-1; 9 bases are shared with TRBD1. The J call may be in error: the DNA end matches TRBJ2-7 better. The length of the CDR3 is 15 residues. CDR1 and CDR2 from the germline V gene are SGHRS and YFSETQ. DNA for the CDR3: TGCGCCAGCACCATGGGACAGGGTTCCTACAATGAGCAGTACTTC. Its translation: CASTMGQGSYNEQYF.

Written as DNA, the CDR3 is TGTGCCACCAGTGATTCCGTGACAGCCGGTAGAGTTACAGATACGCAGTATTTT. Translating gives CATSDSVTAGRVTDTQYF. This chain links TRBV24-1 with TRBJ2-3; D is perhaps TRBD1 (5 bases). This CDR3 is 18 amino acids long. V lost 2 bases and J 3 bases, leaving 20 bases between the germline ends. Germline CDR1 reads KGHDR; CDR2 reads SFDVKD.

The chain uses TRBV18 and TRBJ2-1, with D maybe TRBD2 (6 bases). CDR1 is KGHSH, CDR2 LQKENI, per germline. The V gene lost 6 bases and the J gene lost 5 bases, with 17 bases spanning the gap. This CDR3 comprises 15 residues. In nucleotides, the CDR3 is TGTGCCAGCTCGCCGACTAGGGGTAGGAACAATGAGCAGTTCTTC. This translates into CASSPTRGRNNEQFF.

The chain employs TRBV5-1 and TRBJ2-5; D gene ambiguous. Trimming removed 0 bases from V and 4 bases from J, with 13 bases in between. Germline V gene lookup returns CDR1 SGHRS and CDR2 YFSETQ. This CDR3 has 15 amino acids. The CDR3 coding sequence is TGCGCCAGCAGCTTGGGCAAGACCTCAAGAGAGACCCAGTACTTC. This encodes CASSLGKTSRETQYF.

V usage is TRBV6-5 and J usage is TRBJ2-1; D might be TRBD1 (5 bases). Per the germline V gene, CDR1 is MNHEY and CDR2 is SVGAGI. Trimming took 5 bases from V and 11 from J, leaving 16 bases between them. CDR3 length equals 13 residues. The CDR3 reads CASSTPLGDKQFF. CDR3 nucleotides: TGTGCCAGCAGTACTCCCTTAGGGGATAAGCAGTTCTTC.

The rearrangement joins TRBV6-1 to TRBJ2-1; perhaps TRBD2 as D (6 bases). The V gene lost 7 bases and the J gene lost 7 bases, with 23 bases spanning the gap. The CDR3 contains 16 residues. Germline V gives CDR1 MNHNS, CDR2 SASEGT. The CDR3 region has the DNA TGTGCCAGCAAAGAGGTAGGGACGGGAGAGTGGAATGAGCAGTTCTTC. Translation: CASKEVGTGEWNEQFF.

The chain links TRBV5-1 to TRBJ2-1; D is unresolved. CDR1 is SGHRS and CDR2 is YFSETQ in the germline V gene. Trimming left V 5 bases short and J 9 bases short, with 12 bases between. The CDR3 has 12 amino acids. The CDR3 nucleotides are TGCGCCAGCAGGCTAGGAGTTAGTGAGCAGTTCTTC. This gives the protein CASRLGVSEQFF.

This clonotype has only a few counts. CDR3 protein: CASSRDSQSYEQYF. DNA for the CDR3: TGTGCCAGCAGCCGGGACAGCCAATCCTACGAGCAGTACTTC. This rearrangement joins TRBV7-9 to TRBJ2-7; 7 positions match TRBD1. This CDR3 has 14 amino acids. Per germline, CDR1 SEHNR and CDR2 FQNEAQ (reference sequence). J gave up 1 base and V 5 bases, and 5 bases lay outside the gene matches.

This clonotype came up a few times. A much larger clone lies one base from this, so it may be a read error. This sequence joins TRBV20-1 and TRBJ2-7; TRBD2 matches at 11 bases. Germline CDR1 reads DFQATT; CDR2 reads SNEGSKA (reference sequence). The CDR3 has 15 amino acids. The ends lost 6 bases at V and 7 bases at J; junction bases unmatched: 14. CDR3 loop: CSAKPGLAANNEQYF. The CDR3 nucleotides are TGCAGTGCCAAGCCGGGACTAGCGGCGAACAATGAGCAGTACTTC.

This chain links TRBV6-1 with TRBJ2-2, with 8 positions matching TRBD1. Germline V gene sequence: CDR1 MNHNS, CDR2 SASEGT. The V segment lost 6 bases and the J segment 5 bases; nucleotides outside the gene matches: 2. The CDR3 totals 13 residues. In DNA, the CDR3 is TGTGCCAGCAGGAGGACAGGGACCGGGGAGCTGTTTTTT. Its protein product is CASRRTGTGELFF.

This clonotype was counted many times. The rearrangement uses TRBV12-3 or TRBV12-4 and TRBJ1-2; D unresolved. The CDR3 extends over 14 amino acids. V was cut by 5 bases and J by 0 bases, with 10 bases left in between. In DNA form, the CDR3 reads TGTGCCAGCAGTCCACGGGGAGCTAACTATGGCTACACCTTC. Its protein product is CASSPRGANYGYTF.

The genes are TRBV2 and TRBJ2-1; the D gene is possibly TRBD2 (5 bases). Trimming left V 4 bases short and J 13 bases short, with 17 bases between. The germline V gene encodes CDR1 SNHLY and CDR2 FYNNEI. CDR3 length: 13 amino acids. This chain's CDR3 is CASSVRGQETQFF. The CDR3 DNA reads TGTGCCAGCAGTGTACGCGGGCAAGAGACCCAGTTCTTC.

The rearrangement joins TRBV6-6 to TRBJ1-5; 7 positions match TRBD1. This CDR3 has 16 amino acids. V lost 7 bases and J lost 1; bases outside the gene matches: 10. Germline CDR1 and CDR2: MNHNY and SVGAGI (reference sequence). The CDR3 protein is CASNSPGQRSNQPQHF. CDR3 sequence (DNA): TGTGCCAGCAATTCCCCGGGACAGAGAAGCAATCAGCCCCAGCATTTT.

This clonotype was seen only a few times. This chain links TRBV4-2 with TRBJ1-1; D is uncertain. V lost 0 bases, J lost 11 bases, and 13 bases lay in between. There are 13 residues in the CDR3. Germline CDR1 is LGHNA and CDR2 is YNFKEQ. The CDR3 is CASSQDLGYEAFF. CDR3 nucleotide sequence: TGTGCCAGCAGCCAAGATCTAGGGTACGAGGCTTTCTTT.

This clonotype has just a few counts. The gene calls are TRBV7-2 and TRBJ2-5, with 8 positions matching TRBD2. The germline V gene encodes CDR1 SGHTA and CDR2 FQGNSA. The V gene end was trimmed by 7 bases and the J gene end by 5 bases; junction bases not matched to a gene: 12. This CDR3 contains 15 residues. The CDR3, as DNA: TGTGCCAGCACCCAGAGCGGGAGTAGTAAGGAGACCCAGTACTTC. This encodes CASTQSGSSKETQYF. The variable domain in full, completed from reference TRBV7-2 and TRBJ2-5, reads GAGVSQSPSNKVTEKGKDVELRCDPISGHTALYWYRQSLGQGLEFLIYFQGNSAPDKSGLPSDRFSAERTGGSVSTLTIQRTQQEDSAVYLCASTQSGSSKETQYFGPGTRLLVL.

The J gene is TRBJ2-5, the V gene TRBV4-2, with D perhaps TRBD1 (5 bases). The tail of the sequence fits TRBJ2-7 better, so the J call may be wrong. From germline, CDR1 is LGHNA and CDR2 YNFKEQ. The CDR3 loop spans 16 amino acids. The CDR3 DNA reads TGTGCCAGCAGCCCAGGTGCAGGGAAAGACGCTTACGAGCAGTACTTC. Translation: CASSPGAGKDAYEQYF.

In this sample, this clonotype turned up a few times. The chain carries TRBV4-1 and TRBJ2-5, with D perhaps given as TRBD1 or TRBD2 (6 bases each). The germline V and J ends were trimmed by 1 base and 2 bases, with 11 bases remaining between them. The CDR3 runs 15 residues. CDR1 MGHRA and CDR2 YSYEKL come from the germline V gene. CDR3 sequence reads: CASSQVGGTQETQYF. CDR3 DNA: TGCGCCAGCAGCCAAGTCGGGGGCACTCAAGAGACCCAGTACTTC.

There are many counts of this clonotype. This chain joins TRBV29-1 and TRBJ2-7, with 9 positions matching TRBD1. The CDR3 is 13 residues long. Looked up from germline, CDR1 is SQVTM and CDR2 is ANQGSEA. V shed 7 bases and J 1 base; nucleotides not matched to a gene: 5. Here the CDR3 reads CSGGTGKSYEQYF. The CDR3 region has the DNA TGCAGCGGTGGGACAGGGAAATCCTACGAGCAGTACTTC.

The chain uses TRBV25-1 and TRBJ1-5; 7 positions match TRBD1. Germline lookup yields CDR1 MGHDK and CDR2 SYGVNS. CDR3 size: 14 residues. V shed 3 bases and J 3 bases; nucleotides not matched to a gene: 2. Written as DNA, the CDR3 is TGTGCCAGCAGTGAGACAGGGAACAATCAGCCCCAGCATTTT. Translated: CASSETGNNQPQHF.

The chain links TRBV20-1 to TRBJ2-7; D is ambiguous. The germline V gene encodes CDR1 DFQATT and CDR2 SNEGSKA (reference sequence). Trimming shortened V by 7 bases and J by 3 bases, and 10 bases separated the two germline ends. The CDR3 is made up of 11 amino acids. The CDR3 reads CSGSTYYEQYF. The CDR3 nucleotides read TGCAGTGGATCGACCTACTACGAGCAGTACTTC.

The gene calls are TRBV10-3 and TRBJ2-4; unclear D gene. The J call may be in error: the DNA end matches TRBJ2-7 better. This CDR3 contains 13 residues. Germline CDR1 is ENHRY and CDR2 is SYGVKD. The CDR3 sequence is CVTAANRAYEQYF. Here the CDR3 DNA reads TGTGTCACCGCAGCTAACAGAGCCTACGAGCAGTACTTC.

The chain has TRBV13 and TRBJ2-5, with 8 bases aligning to TRBD1. Germline V gene sequence: CDR1 PRHDT, CDR2 FYEKMQ (reference sequence). The ends lost 6 bases at V and 11 bases at J; junction bases unmatched: 14. The length of the CDR3 is 14 residues. CDR3 DNA: TGTGCCAGCAGAGCCGGGACAGGACCCTACCAGCAGTACTTC. It is translated as CASRAGTGPYQQYF.

This clonotype was counted only a few times. The V call is TRBV29-1, the J call TRBJ1-1; D not certain. This CDR3 has 14 residues. V was cut by 7 bases and J by 6 bases, with 21 bases left in between. CDR1 and CDR2 from the germline V gene are SQVTM and ANQGSEA. CDR3 amino acids: CSATAGSRGPEAFF. In DNA, the CDR3 is TGCAGCGCCACAGCCGGGTCTCGAGGGCCTGAAGCTTTCTTT. Full variable domain (rest looked up from reference TRBV29-1 and TRBJ1-1): SAVISQKPSRDICQRGTSLTIQCQVDSQVTMMFWYRQQPGQSLTLIATANQGSEATYESGFVIDKFPISRPNLTFSTLTVSNMSPEDSSIYLCSATAGSRGPEAFFGQGTRLTVV.

V gene TRBV6-1 combines with J gene TRBJ2-1, with 7 bases matching TRBD2. The germline gives CDR1 MNHNS, CDR2 SASEGT. This CDR3 is 14 amino acids long. The ends lost 3 bases at V and 8 bases at J; junction bases unmatched: 7. CDR3 DNA: TGTGCCAGCAGTGATTGGGGGGGAGGGGATGAGCAGTTCTTC. Translated, it gives CASSDWGGGDEQFF.

The chain couples TRBV13 to TRBJ1-1, with 9 bases fitting TRBD1. Looked up from germline, CDR1 is PRHDT and CDR2 is FYEKMQ (reference sequence). This CDR3 is 14 amino acids long. V lost 5 bases to trimming and J lost 1 base; unmatched junction nucleotides: 2. The CDR3 reads CASSEGQGNTEAFF. The CDR3 coding sequence is TGTGCCAGCAGCGAGGGACAGGGGAACACTGAAGCTTTCTTT. The full variable domain, rest sourced from reference TRBV13 and TRBJ1-1, is AAGVIQSPRHLIKEKRETATLKCYPIPRHDTVYWYQQGPGQDPQFLISFYEKMQSDKGSIPDRFSAQQFSDYHSELNMSSLELGDSALYFCASSEGQGNTEAFFGQGTRLTVV.

This chain joins TRBV7-2 and TRBJ2-1; 11 positions match TRBD2. V was clipped by 5 bases and J by 6 bases; unmatched bases: 6. The CDR3 extends over 15 amino acids. CDR1 and CDR2 from the germline V gene are SGHTA and FQGNSA. The CDR3 loop reads CASSRGLAAINEQFF. DNA for the CDR3: TGTGCCAGCAGCAGGGGACTAGCGGCAATCAATGAGCAGTTCTTC.

The rearrangement links TRBV10-3 to TRBJ2-7; D perhaps matches TRBD2 (6 bases). This CDR3 comprises 13 residues. Looked up from germline, CDR1 is ENHRY and CDR2 is SYGVKD. Trimming took off 6 bases at V and 4 bases at J, with 13 bases between the two ends. CDR3 nucleotide sequence: TGTGCCATCAGCGCTGGGACTTTTTACGAGCAGTACTTC. This gives the protein CAISAGTFYEQYF.

This chain uses TRBV11-2 with TRBJ2-5; D call uncertain. The CDR3 extends over 14 amino acids. The V and J ends lost 5 bases and 2 bases respectively, with 12 bases between them. The germline gives CDR1 SGHAT, CDR2 FQNNGV. The chain's CDR3 is CASSPSGIQETQYF. The CDR3 nucleotides read TGTGCCAGCAGCCCCTCAGGCATTCAAGAGACCCAGTACTTC.

This clonotype has just a few counts. The V call is TRBV10-2, the J call TRBJ1-2; a possible D gene is TRBD1 (5 bases). Trimming took off 2 bases at V and 6 bases at J, with 7 bases between the two ends. There are 12 residues in the CDR3. CDR1 and CDR2 (germline): WSHSY, SAAADI. The CDR3 loop reads CASSEDSDGYTF. In DNA form, the CDR3 reads TGCGCCAGCAGTGAGGACAGCGATGGCTACACCTTC.

This clonotype showed up just a few times. The chain employs TRBV11-2 and TRBJ2-7; TRBD1 might be the D (5 bases). The V end was cut by 2 bases, the J end by 0 bases, with 17 bases between. The germline gives CDR1 SGHAT, CDR2 FQNNGV. The CDR3 has 17 amino acids. The CDR3 DNA reads as TGTGCCAGCAGCTTATTTGAAGGGGTTTTGAGCTCCTACGAGCAGTACTTC. As protein: CASSLFEGVLSSYEQYF.